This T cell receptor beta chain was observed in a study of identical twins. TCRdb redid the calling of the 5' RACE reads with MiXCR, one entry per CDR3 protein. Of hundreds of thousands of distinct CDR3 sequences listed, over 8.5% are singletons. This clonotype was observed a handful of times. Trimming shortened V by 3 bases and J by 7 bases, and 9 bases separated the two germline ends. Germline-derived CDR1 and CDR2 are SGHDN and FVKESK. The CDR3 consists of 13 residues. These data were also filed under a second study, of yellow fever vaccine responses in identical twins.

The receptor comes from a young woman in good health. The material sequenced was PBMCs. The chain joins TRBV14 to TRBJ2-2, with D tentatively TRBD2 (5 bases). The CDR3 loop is CASSQDFYGELFF. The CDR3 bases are TGTGCCAGCAGCCAGGACTTTTACGGGGAGCTGTTTTTT.